This TCR beta chain was sequenced in a study of lymphopenia after photon versus proton radiotherapy. Points from the study as a whole: After lymphocyte nadir, photon-treated repertoires showed oligoclonal expansion, especially CD8+ Temra. Only patients who died were analyzed for survival; proton advantage is unproven.

Details on this clone: Its antigen remains unidentified.

TCRdb keeps only in-frame clones here, not all; method: immunoSEQ multiplex PCR. The data hold around 7,500 clones, with around 85% observed a single time. Here the sequenced sample was peripheral blood, taken from a patient treated with photon-based radiotherapy. The origin of this receptor is a woman in her 70s with pancreatic cancer.

CDR3 protein: CAWSLAGGAKNIQYF. CDR3 DNA sequence: TGTGCCTGGAGTCTAGCGGGAGGGGCCAAAAACATTCAGTACTTC. The chain employs TRBV30 and TRBJ2-4; TRBD2 matches 12 bases. The CDR3 loop spans 15 amino acids. The V and J ends lost 2 bases and 1 base, in that order; junction bases with no gene match: 0. The germline gives CDR1 GTSNPN, CDR2 SVGIG (reference sequence). Using reference TRBV30 and TRBJ2-4 for the parts outside the CDR3, the full variable domain is SQTIHQWPATLVQPVGSPLSLECTVEGTSNPNLYWYRQAAGRGLQLLFYSVGIGQISSEVPQNLSASRPQDRQFILSSKKLLLSDSGFYLCAWSLAGGAKNIQYFGAGTRLSVL.